This is a list of T cell receptor beta chains from one sample in a study of response to subunit inactivated influenza vaccine. TCRdb analysed the RT-PCR reads with MiXCR anew, one entry per CDR3 protein. The data contain roughly 290,000 distinct CDR3 sequences, around a fifth of them seen just once; the ten biggest clones take up more than 8.5%. The sequencing here drew on PBMCs from blood, taken 21 months after vaccination. The receptors were sampled from a man between 50 and 75 years old who received an inactivated influenza vaccine. CDR3s include the opening cysteine and the closing phenylalanine or tryptophan. D genes are given only for firm matches. A row's size may be missing; if present it is once, few, many or a size class.

J: TRBJ2-5
size: .
D: .
V: TRBV20-1
DNA: TGCAGTGCTAGGTTTCGAGACCAAGAGACCCAGTACTTC
CDR3: CSARFRDQETQYF

J: TRBJ2-7
size: few
D: .
V: TRBV19
DNA: TGTGCCAGTAGTATGGGTCCGGGGACCTACGAGCAGTACTTC
CDR3: CASSMGPGTYEQYF

J: TRBJ2-7
size: .
D: .
V: TRBV5-1
DNA: TGCGCCAGCAGCTGGGCTACAGGGAGCTCCTACGAGCAGTACTTC
CDR3: CASSWATGSSYEQYF

J: TRBJ2-5
size: .
D: .
V: TRBV7-9
DNA: TGTGCCAGCAGCACGGGACGGACTACTCAAGAGACCCAGTACTTC
CDR3: CASSTGRTTQETQYF

J: TRBJ2-7
size: few
D: TRBD2
V: TRBV5-1
DNA: TGCGCCAGCAGCTTGGGGGTTAGCGGGAGTGGCGAGCAGTACTTC
CDR3: CASSLGVSGSGEQYF

J: TRBJ2-5
size: .
D: .
V: TRBV7-2
DNA: TGTGCCAGCAGCTTAGCGGGGGGCCAAAAAGAGACCCAGTACTTC
CDR3: CASSLAGGQKETQYF

J: TRBJ1-6
size: many
D: TRBD1
V: TRBV20-1
DNA: TGCAGTGCTAGGGACAGGGGATCCTATAATTCACCCCTCCACTTT
CDR3: CSARDRGSYNSPLHF

J: TRBJ1-5
size: few
D: .
V: TRBV4-2
DNA: TGTGCCAGCAGCCTAATGGACAGATCCCACGAGCCCCAGCATTTT
CDR3: CASSLMDRSHEPQHF

J: TRBJ1-2
size: .
D: TRBD1
V: TRBV18
DNA: TGTGCCGGCTCGAACGACATAGCGGGACAGGGGGCTTTCACCTTC
CDR3: CAGSNDIAGQGAFTF

J: TRBJ1-5
size: .
D: .
V: TRBV10-2
DNA: TGCGCCAGCAGAGTCGGGAACAACAATCAGCCCCAGCATTTT
CDR3: CASRVGNNNQPQHF

J: TRBJ1-5
size: few
D: .
V: TRBV19
DNA: TGTGCCAGTAGTATAGCCCCCCGAGGTCGCCGCAGCAATCAGCCCCAGCATTTT
CDR3: CASSIAPRGRRSNQPQHF

J: TRBJ1-2
size: few
D: .
V: TRBV20-1
DNA: TGCAGTGCAAATGATTTCCAGGGGAGAGGCTACACCTTC
CDR3: CSANDFQGRGYTF

J: TRBJ2-5
size: .
D: TRBD1
V: TRBV20-1
DNA: TGCAGTGCTTTACAGGGGGCACGGGAGACCCAGTACTTC
CDR3: CSALQGARETQYF

J: TRBJ2-3
size: .
D: .
V: TRBV5-6
DNA: TGTGCCAGCAGCGCGTGGGGGAGAGATACGCAGTATTTT
CDR3: CASSAWGRDTQYF

J: TRBJ1-2
size: few
D: TRBD1
V: TRBV20-1
DNA: TGCAGTGCTAGAGATGGGACAGGGCCCTATGGCTACACCTTC
CDR3: CSARDGTGPYGYTF

J: TRBJ1-3
size: few
D: TRBD1
V: TRBV9
DNA: TGTGCCAGCAGCGCTACAGGGGGCCTCCTAAGAAACACCATATATTTT
CDR3: CASSATGGLLRNTIYF

J: TRBJ2-2
size: .
D: TRBD2
V: TRBV7-6
DNA: TGTGCCAGCAGCAAGAGGTTAGCGGGAGAGTTTTTATCGAACACCGGGGAGCTGTTTTTT
CDR3: CASSKRLAGEFLSNTGELFF

J: TRBJ2-4
size: .
D: .
V: TRBV6-1
DNA: TGTGCCAGCCGGAGGACAGACCTAGCCAAAAACATTCAGTACTTC
CDR3: CASRRTDLAKNIQYF

J: TRBJ1-5
size: few
D: .
V: TRBV4-2
DNA: TGTGCCAGCAGCCAAGAGGCAGCCGACTACAATCAGCCCCAGCATTTT
CDR3: CASSQEAADYNQPQHF

J: TRBJ2-4
size: .
D: .
V: TRBV12-3/TRBV12-4
DNA: TGTGCCAGCAGTTTCGAGACAGAGCAGTACTTC
CDR3: CASSFETEQYF

J: TRBJ1-1
size: .
D: .
V: TRBV12-3/TRBV12-4
DNA: TGTGCCAGCAGTTTACAGGGAGAAGTGACTGAAGCTTTCTTT
CDR3: CASSLQGEVTEAFF

J: TRBJ1-5
size: few
D: TRBD1
V: TRBV19
DNA: TGTGCCAGTAGCCCACGAACAGGGGGAGCATCAAAGCCCCAGCATTTT
CDR3: CASSPRTGGASKPQHF

J: TRBJ2-1
size: .
D: TRBD2
V: TRBV7-7
DNA: TGTGCCAGCAGCCCACATAGCGGGAGGGCCCTCAATGAGCAGTTCTTC
CDR3: CASSPHSGRALNEQFF

J: TRBJ1-1
size: many
D: .
V: TRBV5-1
DNA: TGCGCCAGCAGCTTAACCATGAACACTGAAGCTTTCTTT
CDR3: CASSLTMNTEAFF

J: TRBJ2-3
size: .
D: .
V: TRBV29-1
DNA: TGCAGCGTTGCGGCAGGGTCAGATACGCAGTATTTT
CDR3: CSVAAGSDTQYF

J: TRBJ1-5
size: few
D: TRBD1
V: TRBV23-1
DNA: TGCGCCAGCAGTCAATTTGGGGACAGGGAGGTGGAGCCCCAGCATTTT
CDR3: CASSQFGDREVEPQHF

J: TRBJ2-2
size: .
D: .
V: TRBV18
DNA: TGTGCCAGCTCACCGACGACCACGACCGGGGAGCTGTTTTTT
CDR3: CASSPTTTTGELFF

J: TRBJ2-1
size: .
D: TRBD2
V: TRBV4-3
DNA: TGCGCCAGCAGCCAATTAGCGGGAGCGGGTGAGCAGTTCTTC
CDR3: CASSQLAGAGEQFF